Sequencing of this T cell receptor beta chain was carried out in a study of blood T cells in healthy people across ages. As for the study in general: About one barcoded TCR beta cDNA was captured per two T cells.

Sample-barcoded 5' priming and a J-beta primer mix drove a second PCR of about 6 to 12 cycles. MiXCR, run by TCRdb on the 5' RACE reads, gives a single entry per CDR3 protein. The sample shows about 800,000 distinct CDR3 sequences, 35% to 60% of them seen only once. CDR3 length equals 12 residues. Germline V lookup: CDR1 DFQATT, CDR2 SNEGSKA (reference sequence). The V end lost 2 bases, the J end lost 6 bases, and 10 bases lay between the germline ends. This clonotype has only a few counts. Input material: blood. The rearrangement joins TRBV20-1 to TRBJ1-2; no clear D gene. The sequence came from a man older than 75 in good health. The CDR3 reads CSARIEADGYTF. In DNA, the CDR3 is TGCAGTGCTAGAATCGAAGCTGATGGCTACACCTTC.